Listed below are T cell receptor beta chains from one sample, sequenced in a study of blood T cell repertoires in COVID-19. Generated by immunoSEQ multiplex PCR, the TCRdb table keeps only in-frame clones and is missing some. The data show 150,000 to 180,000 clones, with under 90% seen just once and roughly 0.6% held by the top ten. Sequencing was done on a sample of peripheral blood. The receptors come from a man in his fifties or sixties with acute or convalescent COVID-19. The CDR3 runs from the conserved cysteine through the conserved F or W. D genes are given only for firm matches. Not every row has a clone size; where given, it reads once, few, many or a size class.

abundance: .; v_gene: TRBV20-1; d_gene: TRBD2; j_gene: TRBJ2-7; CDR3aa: CSASPPFGGRSNEQYF; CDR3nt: TGCAGTGCTAGTCCCCCCTTTGGCGGGAGATCGAACGAGCAGTACTTC
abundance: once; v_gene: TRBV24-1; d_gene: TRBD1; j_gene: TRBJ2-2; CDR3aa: CATRAGQGVNGELFF; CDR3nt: TGTGCCACCAGGGCGGGACAGGGTGTGAACGGGGAGCTGTTTTTT
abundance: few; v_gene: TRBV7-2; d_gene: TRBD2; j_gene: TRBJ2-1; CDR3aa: CASTWREGRGEQFF; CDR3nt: TGTGCCAGCACTTGGAGGGAGGGCCGGGGTGAGCAGTTCTTC
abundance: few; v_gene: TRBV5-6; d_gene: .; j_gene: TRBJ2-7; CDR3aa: CASSWSRELSSYEQYF; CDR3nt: TGTGCCAGCAGCTGGTCCAGGGAATTAAGCTCCTACGAGCAGTACTTC
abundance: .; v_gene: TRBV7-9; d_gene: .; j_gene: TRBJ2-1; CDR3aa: CASSRGLNEQFF; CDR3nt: TGTGCCAGCAGCAGAGGTCTGAATGAGCAGTTCTTC
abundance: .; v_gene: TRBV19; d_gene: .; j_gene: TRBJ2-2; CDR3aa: CASSSLNTGELFF; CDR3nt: TGTGCCAGTAGTTCCTTGAACACCGGGGAGCTGTTTTTT
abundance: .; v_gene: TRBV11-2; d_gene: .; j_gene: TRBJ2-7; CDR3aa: CASSLVLASYEQYF; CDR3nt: TGTGCCAGCAGCTTAGTTTTAGCTTCCTACGAGCAGTACTTC
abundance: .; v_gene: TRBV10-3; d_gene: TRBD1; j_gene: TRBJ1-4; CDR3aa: CAISKGQGGEKLFF; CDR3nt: TGTGCCATCAGTAAAGGACAGGGCGGTGAAAAACTGTTTTTT
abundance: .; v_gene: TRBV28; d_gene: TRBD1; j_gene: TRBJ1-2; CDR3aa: CASSYSQGEGAYGYTF; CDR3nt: TGTGCCAGCAGTTACTCACAGGGGGAAGGTGCCTATGGCTACACCTTC
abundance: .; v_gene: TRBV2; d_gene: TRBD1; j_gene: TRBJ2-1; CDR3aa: CASSESRGNEQFF; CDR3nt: TGTGCCAGCAGTGAATCCAGGGGGAATGAGCAGTTCTTC
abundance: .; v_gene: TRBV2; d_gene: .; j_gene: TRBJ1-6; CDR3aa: CASSDGQGIFSPLHF; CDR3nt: TGTGCCAGCAGTGATGGGCAGGGGATATTTTCACCCCTCCACTTT
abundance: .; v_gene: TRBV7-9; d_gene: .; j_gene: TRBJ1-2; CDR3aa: CASSLEGGTDGYTF; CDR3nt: TGTGCCAGCAGCTTAGAGGGGGGGACCGATGGCTACACCTTC
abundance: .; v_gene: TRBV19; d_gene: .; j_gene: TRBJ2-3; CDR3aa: CASSMRQGTDTQYF; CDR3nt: TGTGCCAGTAGTATGCGACAGGGCACAGATACGCAGTATTTT
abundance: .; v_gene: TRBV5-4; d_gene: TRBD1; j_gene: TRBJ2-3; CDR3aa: CASSSRDRVKDTQYF; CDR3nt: TGTGCCAGCAGCTCCCGGGACAGGGTCAAAGATACGCAGTATTTT
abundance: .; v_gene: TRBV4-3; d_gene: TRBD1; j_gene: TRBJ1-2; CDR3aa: CASSRGRQGYNYGYTF; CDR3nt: TGCGCCAGCAGCCGCGGTAGACAGGGGTATAACTATGGCTACACCTTC
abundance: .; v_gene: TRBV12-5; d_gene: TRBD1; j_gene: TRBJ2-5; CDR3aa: CASDAGGVGETQYF; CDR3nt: TGTGCTAGTGATGCAGGGGGCGTGGGGGAGACCCAGTACTTC
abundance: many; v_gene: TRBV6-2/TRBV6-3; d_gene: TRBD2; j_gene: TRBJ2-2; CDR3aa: CASSPLPGLAGTAGELFF; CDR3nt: TGTGCCAGCAGTCCACTACCGGGACTAGCGGGAACTGCCGGGGAGCTGTTTTTT
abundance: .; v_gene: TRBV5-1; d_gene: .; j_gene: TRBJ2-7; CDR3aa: CARAGRGAPGSYEQYF; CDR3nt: TGCGCCCGCGCGGGGAGGGGGGCGCCGGGCTCCTACGAGCAGTACTTC
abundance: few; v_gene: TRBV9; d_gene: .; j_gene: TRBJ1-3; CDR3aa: CASSVGETGNTIYF; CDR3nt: TGTGCCAGCAGCGTGGGAGAAACTGGAAACACCATATATTTT
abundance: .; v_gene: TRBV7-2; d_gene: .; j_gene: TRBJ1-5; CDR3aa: CASSLTGDQPQHF; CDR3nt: TGTGCCAGCAGCTTGACAGGCGATCAGCCCCAGCATTTT
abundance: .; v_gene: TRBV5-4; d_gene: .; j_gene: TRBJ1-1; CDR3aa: CASSLGVTEAFF; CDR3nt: TGTGCCAGCAGCTTAGGGGTCACTGAAGCTTTCTTT
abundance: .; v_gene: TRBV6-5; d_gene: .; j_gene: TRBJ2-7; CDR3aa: CATARGSSSYEQYF; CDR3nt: TGTGCCACCGCACGGGGGTCTAGCTCCTACGAGCAGTACTTC
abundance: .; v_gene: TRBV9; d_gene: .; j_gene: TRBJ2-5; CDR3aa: CASSVGSQSRTQYF; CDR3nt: TGTGCCAGCAGCGTAGGGAGCCAGTCAAGAACCCAGTACTTC
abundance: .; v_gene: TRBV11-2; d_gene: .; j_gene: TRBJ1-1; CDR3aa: CASTKQALNTEAFF; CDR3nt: TGTGCCAGCACCAAACAGGCTTTGAACACTGAAGCTTTCTTT
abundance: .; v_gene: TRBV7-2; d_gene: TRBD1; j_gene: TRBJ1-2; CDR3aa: CASSFRTGTPNYGYTF; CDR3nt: TGTGCCAGCAGCTTCCGGACAGGGACTCCTAACTATGGCTACACCTTC
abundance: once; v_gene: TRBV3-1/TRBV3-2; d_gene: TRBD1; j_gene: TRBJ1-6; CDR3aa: CASSWTGRNSPLHF; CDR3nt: TGTGCCAGCAGTTGGACAGGGCGCAATTCACCCCTCCACTTT
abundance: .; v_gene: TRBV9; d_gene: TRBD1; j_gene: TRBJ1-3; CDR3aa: CASTRRGQAGTGNTIYF; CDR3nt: TGTGCCAGCACGCGCAGGGGGCAAGCCGGCACTGGAAACACCATATATTTT
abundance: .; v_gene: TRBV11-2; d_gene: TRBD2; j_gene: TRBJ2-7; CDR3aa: CASSQGPTSGGSYEQYF; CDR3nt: TGTGCCAGCAGCCAAGGGCCGACTAGCGGGGGTTCCTACGAGCAGTACTTC
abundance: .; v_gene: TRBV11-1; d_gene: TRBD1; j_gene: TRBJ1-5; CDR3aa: CASSPGGNQPQHF; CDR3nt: TGTGCCAGCAGCCCAGGGGGTAATCAGCCCCAGCATTTT
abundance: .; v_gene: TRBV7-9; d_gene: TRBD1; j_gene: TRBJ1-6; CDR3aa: CASSLGDRVDSPLHF; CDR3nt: TGTGCCAGCAGCTTAGGGGACAGAGTGGATTCACCCCTCCACTTT
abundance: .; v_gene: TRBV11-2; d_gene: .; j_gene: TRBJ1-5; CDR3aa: CASSLGGVGNQPQHF; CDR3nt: TGTGCCAGCAGCTTGGGAGGGGTTGGCAATCAGCCCCAGCATTTT
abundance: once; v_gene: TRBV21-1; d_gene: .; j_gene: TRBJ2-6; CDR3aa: CASSKGEEGRVLSGANVLTF; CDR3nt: TGTGCCAGCAGCAAAGGCGAAGAAGGCAGGGTCCTCTCTGGGGCCAACGTCCTGACTTTC
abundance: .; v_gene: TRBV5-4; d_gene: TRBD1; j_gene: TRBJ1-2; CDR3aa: CASSGTVYGYTF; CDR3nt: TGTGCCAGCAGCGGGACAGTGTATGGCTACACCTTC
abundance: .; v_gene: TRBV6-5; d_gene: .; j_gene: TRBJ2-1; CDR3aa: CASSYRVAHYNEQFF; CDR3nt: TGTGCCAGCAGTTACCGGGTAGCCCATTACAATGAGCAGTTCTTC
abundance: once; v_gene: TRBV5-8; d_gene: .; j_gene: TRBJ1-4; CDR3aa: CASSFGGAPNEKLFF; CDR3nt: TGTGCCAGCAGCTTTGGGGGGGCCCCCAATGAAAAACTGTTTTTT
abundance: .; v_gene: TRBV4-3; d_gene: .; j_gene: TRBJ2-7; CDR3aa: CASSQGASGVFYEQYF; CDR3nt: TGCGCCAGCAGCCAGGGGGCCAGCGGGGTATTTTACGAGCAGTACTTC
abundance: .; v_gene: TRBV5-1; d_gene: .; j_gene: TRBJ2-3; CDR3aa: CASSFRASRSTDTQYF; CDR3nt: TGCGCCAGCAGCTTTAGGGCTAGCCGAAGCACAGATACGCAGTATTTT
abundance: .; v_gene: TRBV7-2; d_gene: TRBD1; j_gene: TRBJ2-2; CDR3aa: CASSLQGLSTGELFF; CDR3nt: TGTGCCAGCAGTCTACAGGGGTTAAGCACCGGGGAGCTGTTTTTT
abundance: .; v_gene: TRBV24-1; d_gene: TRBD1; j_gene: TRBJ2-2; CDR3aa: CATRPGTGRTGELFF; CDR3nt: TGTGCCACAAGACCCGGGACAGGAAGAACCGGGGAGCTGTTTTTT
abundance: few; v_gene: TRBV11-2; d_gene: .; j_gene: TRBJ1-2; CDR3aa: CASSLGSGDGYTF; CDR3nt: TGTGCCAGCAGCTTAGGTTCAGGGGATGGCTACACCTTC
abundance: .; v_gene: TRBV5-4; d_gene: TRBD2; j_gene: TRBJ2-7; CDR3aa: CASSLSTSGGYEQYF; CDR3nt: TGTGCCAGCAGTCTGTCGACTAGCGGGGGCTACGAGCAGTACTTC
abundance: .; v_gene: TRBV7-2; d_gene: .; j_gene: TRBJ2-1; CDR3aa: CASSPRGSGYYNEQFF; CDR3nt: TGTGCCAGCAGCCCTCGGGGTAGCGGATACTACAATGAGCAGTTCTTC
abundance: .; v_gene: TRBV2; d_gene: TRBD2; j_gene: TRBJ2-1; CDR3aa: CASSEGTSGYNEQFF; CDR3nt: TGTGCCAGCAGTGAGGGGACTAGCGGGTACAATGAGCAGTTCTTC
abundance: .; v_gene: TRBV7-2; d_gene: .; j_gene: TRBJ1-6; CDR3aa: CASSFPGSPLHF; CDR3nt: TGTGCCAGCAGCTTCCCGGGGTCACCCCTCCACTTT
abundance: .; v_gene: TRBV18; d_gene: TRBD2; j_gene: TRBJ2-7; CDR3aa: CASSPSALAAEQYF; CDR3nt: TGTGCCAGCTCACCATCAGCGCTAGCGGCCGAGCAGTACTTC
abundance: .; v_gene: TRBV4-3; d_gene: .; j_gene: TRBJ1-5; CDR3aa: CASSQGTQSNQPQHF; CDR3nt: TGCGCCAGCAGCCAAGGAACACAGAGCAATCAGCCCCAGCATTTT